Given below is one T cell receptor beta chain in context. Its antigen remains unknown. Profiled with immunoSEQ multiplex PCR; TCRdb holds only in-frame clones, not every one. This table holds 35,000 to 40,000 clones, around 87% found once. Time point defined: naive CD8 control sorted from an acute-time-point sample. This entry belongs to a study of CD8 T cells in acute hepatitis C reinfection. Study observations and caveats: NS3-1073 specific repertoires were highly diverse across all groups. Preferential TRBV04 and TRBV06 usage appeared in all groups and was not explained by the naive pool.

The CDR3 runs 16 residues. V lost 2 bases, J lost 1 base, and 4 bases stayed unmatched. Germline V gives CDR1 GTSNPN, CDR2 SVGIG (reference sequence). Material for sequencing was naive CD8+ T cells from PBMCs. This TCR came from a man aged 30 to 39 with chronic hepatitis C. The rearrangement links TRBV30 to TRBJ1-3; 11 nucleotides align to TRBD1. CDR3: CAWSTGQGASGNTIYF. DNA of the CDR3: TGTGCCTGGAGTACCGGACAGGGGGCTTCTGGAAACACCATATATTTT. The whole variable domain, remainder taken from reference TRBV30 and TRBJ1-3, is SQTIHQWPATLVQPVGSPLSLECTVEGTSNPNLYWYRQAAGRGLQLLFYSVGIGQISSEVPQNLSASRPQDRQFILSSKKLLLSDSGFYLCAWSTGQGASGNTIYFGEGSWLTVV.